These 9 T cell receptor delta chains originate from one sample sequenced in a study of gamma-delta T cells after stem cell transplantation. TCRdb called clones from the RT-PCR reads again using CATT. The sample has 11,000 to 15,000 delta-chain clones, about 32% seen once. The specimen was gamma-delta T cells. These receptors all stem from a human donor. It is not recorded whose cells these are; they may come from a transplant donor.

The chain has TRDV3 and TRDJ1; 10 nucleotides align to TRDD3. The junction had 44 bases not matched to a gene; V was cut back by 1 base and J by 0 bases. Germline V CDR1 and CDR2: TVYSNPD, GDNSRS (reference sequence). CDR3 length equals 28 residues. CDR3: CAFMVIRGGLVMGDTTRTEATYTDKLIF. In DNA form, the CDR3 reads TGTGCCTTTATGGTCATACGAGGAGGTCTGGTAATGGGGGATACCACCCGGACGGAAGCGACCTACACCGATAAACTCATCTTT.

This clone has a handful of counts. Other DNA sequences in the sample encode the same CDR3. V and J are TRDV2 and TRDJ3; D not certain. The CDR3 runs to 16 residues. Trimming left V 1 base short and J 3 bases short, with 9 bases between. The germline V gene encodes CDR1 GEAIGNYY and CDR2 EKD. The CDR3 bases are TGTGCCTGTGACACTGGGTTCCACTGGGACACCCGACAGATGTTTTTC. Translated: CACDTGFHWDTRQMFF.

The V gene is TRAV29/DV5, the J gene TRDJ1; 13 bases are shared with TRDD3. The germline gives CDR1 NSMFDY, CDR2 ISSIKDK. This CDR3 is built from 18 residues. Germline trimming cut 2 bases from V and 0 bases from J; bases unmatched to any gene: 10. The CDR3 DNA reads TGTGCAGCAAGGAAAGGGGTACTGGGGGATACGGACACCGATAAACTCATCTTT. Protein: CAARKGVLGDTDTDKLIF.

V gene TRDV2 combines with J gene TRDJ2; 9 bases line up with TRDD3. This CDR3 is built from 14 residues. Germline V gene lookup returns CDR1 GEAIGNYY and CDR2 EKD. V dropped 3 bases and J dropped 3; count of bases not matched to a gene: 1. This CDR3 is CACDYWGMTAQLFF. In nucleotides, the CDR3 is TGTGCCTGTGACTACTGGGGGATGACAGCACAACTCTTCTTT.

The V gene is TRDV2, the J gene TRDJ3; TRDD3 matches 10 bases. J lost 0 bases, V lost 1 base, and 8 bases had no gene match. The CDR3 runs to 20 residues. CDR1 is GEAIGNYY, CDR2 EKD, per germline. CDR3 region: CACDTGYWGMLSWDTRQMFF. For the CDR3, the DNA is TGTGCCTGTGACACGGGGTACTGGGGGATGCTCTCCTGGGACACCCGACAGATGTTTTTC.

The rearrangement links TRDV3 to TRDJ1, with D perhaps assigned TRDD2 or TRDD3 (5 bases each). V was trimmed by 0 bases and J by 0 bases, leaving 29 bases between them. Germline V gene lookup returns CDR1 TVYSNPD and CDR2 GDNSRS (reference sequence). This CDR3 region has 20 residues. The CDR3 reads CAFRSFRTSVGRGYTDKLIF. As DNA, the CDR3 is TGTGCCTTTAGATCCTTCAGAACATCTGTGGGACGGGGGTACACCGATAAACTCATCTTT.

The CDR3 DNA sequence: TGTGCTCTTGGGGAACCGAACGTTTCCTCCTACGTGCTCGACACCGATAAACTCATCTTT. It encodes CALGEPNVSSYVLDTDKLIF. The chain couples TRDV1 to TRDJ1; weak D call: TRDD2 (6 bases). Trimming removed 1 base at V and 0 bases at J, with 24 bases between. The CDR3 runs 20 residues. Per germline, CDR1 TSWWSYY and CDR2 QGS.

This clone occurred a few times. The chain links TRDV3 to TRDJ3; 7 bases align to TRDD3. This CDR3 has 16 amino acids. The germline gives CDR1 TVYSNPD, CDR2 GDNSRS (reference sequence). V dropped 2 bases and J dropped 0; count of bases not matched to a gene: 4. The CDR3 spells CAFGGWCSWDTRQMFF. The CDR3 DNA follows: TGTGCCTTTGGGGGATGGTGCTCCTGGGACACCCGACAGATGTTTTTC.

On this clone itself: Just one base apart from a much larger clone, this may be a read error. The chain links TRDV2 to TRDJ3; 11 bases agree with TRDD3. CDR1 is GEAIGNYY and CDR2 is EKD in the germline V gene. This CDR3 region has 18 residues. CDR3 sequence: CACDTAGGYSWDTRKMFF. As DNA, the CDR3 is TGTGCCTGTGACACCGCTGGGGGATACTCCTGGGACACCCGAAAGATGTTTTTC.